This entry features one T cell receptor beta chain sequence. The CDR3 extends over 15 amino acids. Germline V gene data show CDR1 as MNHEY and CDR2 as SMNVEV (reference sequence). TCRdb reprocessed the 5' RACE reads, keeping one entry per CDR3 protein, no DNA. This sample's table reports a few hundred thousand distinct CDR3 sequences. The data derive from a study of T cells expressing NK-cell markers. The receptor's source is a man between 18 and 29 years old in good health. Sequencing was carried out using blood T cells: a sorted CD56 or NKG2C T cell subset, CD4+ or CD8+ T cells, or bulk PBMC T cells (not recorded which). The V and J genes are TRBV27 and TRBJ1-2; the D call of TRBD1 rests on TCRdb alone, since no DNA is present to check it. This CDR3 is CASSSDRGRIYGYTF.